This entry lists 20 T cell receptor beta chains sequenced from one sample in a study of blood T cell repertoires in COVID-19. Using immunoSEQ multiplex PCR, the repertoire was profiled, and TCRdb retains in-frame clones only, with some absent. The sample includes 150,000 to 190,000 clones, 70% to 90% seen only once; the top ten take more than 7.5%. Specimen: peripheral blood. All receptors come from an older woman with COVID-19, enrolled during active disease.

The chain is built from TRBV12-5 and TRBJ2-7; a weak D match, TRBD1 (6 bases). CDR1 and CDR2 from the germline V gene are LGHNT and FRNRAP. The CDR3 has 15 residues. V was clipped by 5 bases and J by 2 bases, with 16 bases between them. CDR3 loop: CASGLTGPLAYEQYV. Here the CDR3 DNA reads TGTGCTAGTGGTCTCACAGGGCCTCTCGCCTACGAGCAGTACGTC.

This sequence joins TRBV9 and TRBJ1-1; 7 bases map to TRBD1. CDR3 length: 18 residues. V lost 4 bases and J lost 4; bases outside the gene matches: 19. Germline V CDR1 and CDR2: SGDLS, YYNGEE. The CDR3 loop is CASSTPPGQPEGTTEAFF. As DNA, the CDR3 is TGTGCCAGCAGCACCCCACCGGGACAGCCGGAAGGTACCACTGAAGCTTTCTTT.

This chain uses TRBV6-5 with TRBJ1-1, with D perhaps TRBD1 (6 bases). The CDR3 has 14 amino acids. Germline V CDR1 and CDR2: MNHEY, SVGAGI. The V gene lost 0 bases and the J gene lost 4 bases, with 9 bases spanning the gap. CDR3 loop: CASSYSMDSTEAFF. The CDR3 coding sequence is TGTGCCAGCAGTTACTCGATGGACAGCACTGAAGCTTTCTTT.

This clone has only one observation. J is TRBJ2-5 and V is TRBV11-3, with TRBD1 identical over 10 bases. The ends lost 3 bases at V and 4 bases at J; junction bases unmatched: 5. CDR1 SGHNT and CDR2 YENEEA come from the germline V gene. The CDR3 is 15 amino acids. CDR3 in amino acids: CASSFGDRGPETQYF. In nucleotides, the CDR3 is TGTGCCAGCAGCTTCGGAGACAGGGGGCCAGAGACCCAGTACTTC.

The chain employs TRBV5-1 and TRBJ2-5; the D gene is possibly TRBD2 (6 bases). The length of the CDR3 is 14 residues. Trimming stripped 0 bases from V and 5 bases from J, with 11 bases between. Germline V CDR1 and CDR2: SGHRS, YFSETQ. CDR3 sequence (DNA): TGCGCCAGCAGCTTGGGCGGGGTCGTTGAGACCCAGTACTTC. It is translated as CASSLGGVVETQYF. Combining the CDR3 with reference TRBV5-1 and TRBJ2-5 gives the whole variable domain KAGVTQTPRYLIKTRGQQVTLSCSPISGHRSVSWYQQTPGQGLQFLFEYFSETQRNKGNFPGRFSGRQFSNSRSEMNVSTLELGDSALYLCASSLGGVVETQYFGPGTRLLVL.

V and J are TRBV18 and TRBJ2-1, with 10 nucleotides matching TRBD1. V shed 5 bases and J 4 bases; nucleotides not matched to a gene: 11. Per germline, CDR1 KGHSH and CDR2 LQKENI. The CDR3 extends over 17 amino acids. CDR3 region: CASSMTGGWVQYNEQFF. CDR3 coding DNA: TGTGCCAGCTCAATGACAGGGGGCTGGGTTCAATACAATGAGCAGTTCTTC.

The CDR3 reads CASSEGGPSLNGDTQYF. The CDR3 DNA reads TGTGCCAGCAGTGAGGGGGGGCCTAGCTTGAATGGTGATACGCAGTATTTT. The J gene is TRBJ2-3, the V gene TRBV6-1; tentative D call: TRBD2 (7 bases). CDR3 length equals 17 residues. Trimming took off 3 bases at V and 6 bases at J, with 22 bases between the two ends. Germline values: CDR1 MNHNS, CDR2 SASEGT.

The CDR3 nucleotides read TGCGCCAGCAGCTTGACAGGAGAAAGGGGCACTGAAGCTTTCTTT. Translating it yields CASSLTGERGTEAFF. The rearrangement joins TRBV5-1 to TRBJ1-1, with D perhaps matching TRBD1 (5 bases). Between the trimmed V and J ends, which lost 1 base and 4 bases, there was a span of 14 bases. Germline lookup yields CDR1 SGHRS and CDR2 YFSETQ. This CDR3 contains 15 residues.

This chain links TRBV7-2 with TRBJ2-1; 10 bases map to TRBD2. CDR1 is SGHTA and CDR2 is FQGNSA in the germline V gene. Unmatched junction bases numbered 10, after V lost 1 base and J lost 7 bases. This CDR3 spans 17 amino acids. DNA for the CDR3: TGTGCCAGCAGCTTAGTGAGCGGGGGGGCGGGAATGAATGAGCAGTTCTTC. As protein: CASSLVSGGAGMNEQFF. Looking up the rest from reference TRBV7-2 and TRBJ2-1 gives the full variable domain: GAGVSQSPSNKVTEKGKDVELRCDPISGHTALYWYRQSLGQGLEFLIYFQGNSAPDKSGLPSDRFSAERTGGSVSTLTIQRTQQEDSAVYLCASSLVSGGAGMNEQFFGPGTRLTVL.

The chain uses TRBV6-5 and TRBJ2-4; weak D call: TRBD1 (5 bases). Germline V gene data show CDR1 as MNHEY and CDR2 as SVGAGI. Between the trimmed V and J ends, which lost 0 bases and 3 bases, there was a span of 9 bases. The CDR3 runs to 15 residues. CDR3 nucleotides: TGTGCCAGCAGTTACTCGCGACAGTACAAAAACATTCAGTACTTC. Protein: CASSYSRQYKNIQYF.

This clone has a handful of counts. The chain recombines TRBV5-1 with TRBJ2-7; the match to TRBD2 covers 12 bases. Germline CDR1 reads SGHRS; CDR2 reads YFSETQ. The CDR3 is made up of 14 amino acids. V lost 4 bases to trimming and J lost 4 bases; unmatched junction nucleotides: 3. The CDR3 loop reads CASSMTSGGYEQYF. The CDR3 DNA is TGCGCCAGCAGCATGACTAGCGGGGGATACGAGCAGTACTTC.

This clone was observed a few times. V is TRBV5-1 and J is TRBJ2-2, with 9 nucleotides matching TRBD2. V lost 2 bases, J lost 0 bases, and 5 bases stayed unmatched. The CDR3 has 17 residues. Germline V gene data show CDR1 as SGHRS and CDR2 as YFSETQ. As DNA, the CDR3 is TGCGCCAGCAGCTTAAGAGCGGGGGGATCGAACACCGGGGAGCTGTTTTTT. This encodes CASSLRAGGSNTGELFF. Using reference TRBV5-1 and TRBJ2-2 for the parts outside the CDR3, the full variable domain is KAGVTQTPRYLIKTRGQQVTLSCSPISGHRSVSWYQQTPGQGLQFLFEYFSETQRNKGNFPGRFSGRQFSNSRSEMNVSTLELGDSALYLCASSLRAGGSNTGELFFGEGSRLTVL.

The chain is built from TRBV18 and TRBJ2-3, with 8 positions matching TRBD1. The CDR3 has 14 residues. After removal of 4 bases from V and 3 bases from J, the junction contained 3 bases not matched to a gene. The germline gives CDR1 KGHSH, CDR2 LQKENI. The CDR3 DNA follows: TGTGCCAGCTCACTCGACAGGGGAACAGATACGCAGTATTTT. It translates to CASSLDRGTDTQYF.

This chain joins TRBV13 and TRBJ1-4; D gene ambiguous. V was shortened by 1 base and J by 7 bases, with 7 bases between the two germline ends. The CDR3 loop spans 13 amino acids. Per the germline V gene, CDR1 is PRHDT and CDR2 is FYEKMQ (reference sequence). CDR3 in DNA: TGTGCCAGCAGCTTAGTGCCGGGTGAAAAACTGTTTTTT. Its translation is CASSLVPGEKLFF.

This clone was detected once. This rearrangement joins TRBV11-3 to TRBJ2-1; the D gene is possibly TRBD1 (7 bases). Trimming shortened V by 5 bases and J by 2 bases, and 13 bases separated the two germline ends. Germline CDR1 SGHNT, CDR2 YENEEA. The CDR3 has 15 amino acids. CDR3 DNA: TGTGCCAGCAGCCCCCGGGGGACAGCCTACAATGAGCAGTTCTTC. This sequence encodes CASSPRGTAYNEQFF.

This chain joins TRBV3-1 (or the pseudogene TRBV3-2) and TRBJ2-1, with unresolved D. CDR3 length: 14 residues. V lost 4 bases and J lost 5, with 12 bases in between. Germline V lookup: CDR1 LGHDT, CDR2 YNNKEL (reference sequence). CDR3 in amino acids: CASSPLNSNNEQFF. The DNA of the CDR3 is TGTGCCAGCAGCCCCCTTAACTCGAACAATGAGCAGTTCTTC.

The V gene is TRBV18, the J gene TRBJ2-1; the D gene is possibly TRBD1 (7 bases). Looked up from germline, CDR1 is KGHSH and CDR2 is LQKENI. The V end was cut by 1 base, the J end by 7 bases, with 14 bases between. This CDR3 contains 15 residues. CDR3 sequence reads: CASSPLEQGRNEQFF. CDR3 nucleotides: TGTGCCAGCTCACCACTGGAACAGGGGAGGAATGAGCAGTTCTTC.

The chain employs TRBV5-1 and TRBJ2-1; D gene uncertain. The CDR3 runs 11 residues. The ends were cut back, 6 bases at V and 7 bases at J, with 8 bases in the middle. Per germline, CDR1 SGHRS and CDR2 YFSETQ. The CDR3 is CASTIRNEQFF. CDR3 nucleotide sequence: TGCGCCAGCACTATCCGGAATGAGCAGTTCTTC.

The rearrangement joins TRBV5-1 to TRBJ1-4, with 9 bases that match TRBD1. The CDR3 runs 15 residues. Trimming removed 0 bases from V and 7 bases from J; junction bases left unmatched: 4. Germline CDR1 is SGHRS and CDR2 is YFSETQ. CDR3 in DNA: TGCGCCAGCAGCTTGGAGGGACAGGGTGCTGAAAAACTGTTTTTT. Translated, it gives CASSLEGQGAEKLFF.

This clone has only a few counts. This sequence joins TRBV27 and TRBJ2-7; D possibly corresponds to TRBD1 (6 bases). Germline V lookup: CDR1 MNHEY, CDR2 SMNVEV (reference sequence). The CDR3 loop spans 18 amino acids. Trimming pared 1 base from V and 2 bases from J, leaving 21 bases between. CDR3 residues: CASSLLSRSRGRTYEQYF. CDR3 in DNA: TGTGCCAGCAGTTTATTGAGTAGGAGCAGGGGAAGGACCTACGAGCAGTACTTC.